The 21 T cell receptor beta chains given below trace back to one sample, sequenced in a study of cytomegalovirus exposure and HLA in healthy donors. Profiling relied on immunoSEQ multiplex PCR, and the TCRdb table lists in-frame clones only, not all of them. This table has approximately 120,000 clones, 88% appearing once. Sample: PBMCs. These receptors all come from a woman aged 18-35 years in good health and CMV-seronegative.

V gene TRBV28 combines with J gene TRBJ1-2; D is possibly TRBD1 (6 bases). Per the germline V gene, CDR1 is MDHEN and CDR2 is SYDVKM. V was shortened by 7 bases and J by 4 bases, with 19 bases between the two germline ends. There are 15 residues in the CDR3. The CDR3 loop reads CASTSGVRGIYGYTF. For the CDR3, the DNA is TGTGCCAGCACCTCCGGCGTCAGGGGCATCTATGGCTACACCTTC.

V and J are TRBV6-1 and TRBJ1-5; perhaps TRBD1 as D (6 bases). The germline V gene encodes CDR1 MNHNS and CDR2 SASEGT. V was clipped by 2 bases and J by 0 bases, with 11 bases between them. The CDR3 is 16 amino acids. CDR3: CASSERTGYSNQPQHF. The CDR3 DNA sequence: TGTGCCAGCAGTGAACGAACAGGGTATAGCAATCAGCCCCAGCATTTT.

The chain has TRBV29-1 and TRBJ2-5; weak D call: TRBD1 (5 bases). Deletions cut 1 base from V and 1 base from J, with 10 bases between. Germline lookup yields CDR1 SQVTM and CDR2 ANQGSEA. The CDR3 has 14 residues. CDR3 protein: CSVEVWGPQETQYF. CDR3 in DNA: TGCAGCGTTGAAGTCTGGGGCCCCCAAGAGACCCAGTACTTC.

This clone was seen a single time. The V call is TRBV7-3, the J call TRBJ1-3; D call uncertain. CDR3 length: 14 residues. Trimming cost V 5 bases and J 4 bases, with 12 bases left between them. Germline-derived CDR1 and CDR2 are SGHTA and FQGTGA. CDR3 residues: CASSPTGEGNTIYF. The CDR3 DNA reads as TGTGCCAGCAGCCCCACCGGAGAGGGAAACACCATATATTTT.

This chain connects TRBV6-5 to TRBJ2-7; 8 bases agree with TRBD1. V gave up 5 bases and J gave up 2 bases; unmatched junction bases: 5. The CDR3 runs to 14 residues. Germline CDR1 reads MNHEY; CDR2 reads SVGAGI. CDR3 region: CASSPRQGPYEQYF. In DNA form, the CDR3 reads TGTGCCAGCAGTCCTCGACAGGGGCCCTACGAGCAGTACTTC.

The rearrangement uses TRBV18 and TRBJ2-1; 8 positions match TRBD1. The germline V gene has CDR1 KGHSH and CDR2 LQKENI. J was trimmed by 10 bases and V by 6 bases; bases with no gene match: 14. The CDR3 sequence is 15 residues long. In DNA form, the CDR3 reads TGTGCCAGCTCCCAGGGGGCAGGAACCGGAGGGGAGCAGTTCTTC. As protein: CASSQGAGTGGEQFF.

This chain's CDR3 is CASSLSAYEQYF. Written as DNA, the CDR3 is TGTGCCAGCAGTTTATCTGCCTACGAGCAGTACTTC. The chain links TRBV28 to TRBJ2-7; D is undetermined. Trimming took 1 base from V and 2 from J, leaving 3 bases between them. The CDR3 runs 12 residues. Germline assignment: CDR1 MDHEN and CDR2 SYDVKM.

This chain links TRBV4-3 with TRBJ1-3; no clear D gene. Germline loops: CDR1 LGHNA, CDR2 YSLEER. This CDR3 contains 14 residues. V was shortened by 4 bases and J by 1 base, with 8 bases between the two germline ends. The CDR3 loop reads CASSLRGSGNTIYF. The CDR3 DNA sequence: TGCGCCAGCAGCCTGCGGGGTTCTGGAAACACCATATATTTT.

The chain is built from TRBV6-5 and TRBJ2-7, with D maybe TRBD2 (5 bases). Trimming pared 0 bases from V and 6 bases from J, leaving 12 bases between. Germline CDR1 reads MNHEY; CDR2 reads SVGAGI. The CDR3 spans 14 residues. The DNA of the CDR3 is TGTGCCAGCAGTTACTCCCCCGGGGTAAGCGAGCAGTACTTC. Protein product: CASSYSPGVSEQYF.

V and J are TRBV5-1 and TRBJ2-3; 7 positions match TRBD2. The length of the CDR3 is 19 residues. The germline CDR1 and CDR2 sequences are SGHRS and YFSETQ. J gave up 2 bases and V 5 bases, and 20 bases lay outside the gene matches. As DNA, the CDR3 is TGCGCCAGCAGTACCCCCCGGGGGGTCCGGAACCAGTTCACAGATACGCAGTATTTT. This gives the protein CASSTPRGVRNQFTDTQYF.

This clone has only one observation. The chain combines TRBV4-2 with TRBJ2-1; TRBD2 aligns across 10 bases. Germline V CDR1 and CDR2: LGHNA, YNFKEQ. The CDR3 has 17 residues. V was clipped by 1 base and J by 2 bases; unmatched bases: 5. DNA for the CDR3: TGTGCCAGCAGCCAAGGGCTAGCGGGGGATCCCTACAATGAGCAGTTCTTC. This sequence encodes CASSQGLAGDPYNEQFF.

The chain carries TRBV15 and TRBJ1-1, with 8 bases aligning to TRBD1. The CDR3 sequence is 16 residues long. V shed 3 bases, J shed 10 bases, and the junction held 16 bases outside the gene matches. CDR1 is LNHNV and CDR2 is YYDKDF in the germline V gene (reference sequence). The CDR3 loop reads CATSRNPLRGPEGAFF. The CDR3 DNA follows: TGTGCCACCAGCAGGAACCCCCTCAGGGGGCCTGAGGGAGCTTTCTTT.

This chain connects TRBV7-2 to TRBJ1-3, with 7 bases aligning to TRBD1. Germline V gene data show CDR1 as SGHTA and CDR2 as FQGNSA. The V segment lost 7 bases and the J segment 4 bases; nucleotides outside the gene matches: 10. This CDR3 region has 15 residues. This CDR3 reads CASTPQQGWGNTIYF. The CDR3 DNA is TGTGCCAGCACCCCCCAACAGGGGTGGGGAAACACCATATATTTT.

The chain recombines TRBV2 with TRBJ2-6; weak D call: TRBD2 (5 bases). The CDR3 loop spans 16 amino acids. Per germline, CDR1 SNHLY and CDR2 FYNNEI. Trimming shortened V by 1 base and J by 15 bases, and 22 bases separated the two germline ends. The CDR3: CASSEVGMEAIGDLTF. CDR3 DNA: TGTGCCAGCAGTGAAGTCGGGATGGAGGCTATAGGCGACCTGACTTTC.

This chain's CDR3 is CASLTAIYTTNEKLFF. CDR3 bases: TGTGCCAGCCTAACAGCCATCTACACAACTAATGAAAAACTGTTTTTT. The V gene is TRBV2, the J gene TRBJ1-4; no definite D call. Germline V lookup: CDR1 SNHLY, CDR2 FYNNEI. Deletions cut 8 bases from V and 0 bases from J, with 16 bases between. This CDR3 comprises 16 residues. The complete variable domain, with remaining parts taken from reference TRBV2 and TRBJ1-4, reads EPEVTQTPSHQVTQMGQEVILRCVPISNHLYFYWYRQILGQKVEFLVSFYNNEISEKSEIFDDQFSVERPDGSNFTLKIRSTKLEDSAMYFCASLTAIYTTNEKLFFGSGTQLSVL.

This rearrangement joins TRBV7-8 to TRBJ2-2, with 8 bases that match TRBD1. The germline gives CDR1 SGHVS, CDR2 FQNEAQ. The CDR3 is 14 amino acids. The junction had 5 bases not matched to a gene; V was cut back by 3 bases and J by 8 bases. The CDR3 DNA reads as TGTGCCAGCAGCTTGGACAGGGTGACGGGGGAGCTGTTTTTT. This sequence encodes CASSLDRVTGELFF.

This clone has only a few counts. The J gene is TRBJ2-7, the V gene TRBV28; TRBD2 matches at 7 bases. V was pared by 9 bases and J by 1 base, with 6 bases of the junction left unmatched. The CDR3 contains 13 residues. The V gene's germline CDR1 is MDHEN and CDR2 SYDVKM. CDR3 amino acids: CASVTGGSYEQYF. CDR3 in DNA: TGTGCCAGTGTCACGGGGGGTTCCTACGAGCAGTACTTC.

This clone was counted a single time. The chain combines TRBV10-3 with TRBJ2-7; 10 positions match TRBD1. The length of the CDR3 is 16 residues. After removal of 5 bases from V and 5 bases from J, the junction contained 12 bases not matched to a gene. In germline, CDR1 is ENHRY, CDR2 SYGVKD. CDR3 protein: CAISPLGQGVGNEQYF. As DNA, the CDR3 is TGTGCCATCAGTCCCCTCGGACAGGGGGTGGGAAACGAGCAGTACTTC.

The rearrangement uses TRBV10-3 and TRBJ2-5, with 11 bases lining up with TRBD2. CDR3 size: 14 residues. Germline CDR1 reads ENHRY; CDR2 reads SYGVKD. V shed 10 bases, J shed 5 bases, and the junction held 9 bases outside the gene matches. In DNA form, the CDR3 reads TGTGCCAGTCAACTAGCGGGAGATCAGGAGACCCAGTACTTC. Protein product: CASQLAGDQETQYF.

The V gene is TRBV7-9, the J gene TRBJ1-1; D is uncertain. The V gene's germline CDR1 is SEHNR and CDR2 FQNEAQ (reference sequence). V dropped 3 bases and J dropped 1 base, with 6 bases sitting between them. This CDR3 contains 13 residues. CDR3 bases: TGTGCCAGCAGCTTTTCGGGGAACACTGAAGCTTTCTTT. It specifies CASSFSGNTEAFF.

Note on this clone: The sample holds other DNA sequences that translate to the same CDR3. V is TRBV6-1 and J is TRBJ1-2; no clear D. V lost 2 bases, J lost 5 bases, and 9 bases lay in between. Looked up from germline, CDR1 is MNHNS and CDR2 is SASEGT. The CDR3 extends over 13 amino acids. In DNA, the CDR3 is TGTGCCAGCAGTGAAAGAGGTGATTATGGCTACACCTTC. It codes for CASSERGDYGYTF.